This T cell receptor beta chain is from a study of early T cells in non-severe SARS-CoV-2 infection. Whole-study context: The input, bulk RNA from unsorted whole blood, was sequenced, and chains were unpaired. Whole-study results and caveats: Reliance on VDJdb matching favored anti-spike CD8 responses; private and CD4 specificities were missed.

This CDR3 contains 14 residues. The germline gives CDR1 ENHRY, CDR2 SYGVKD. Trimming cost V 10 bases and J 11 bases, with 24 bases left between them. Tagging with unique molecular identifiers was applied to individual cDNA molecules. One entry per CDR3 protein results from TCRdb running MiXCR on the 5' RACE reads. The repertoire holds tens of thousands of distinct CDR3 sequences, with over 5% as singletons. Ten or more counts support this clonotype. The antigen is not known. Sequencing used whole blood. The source of this sequence is an adult who was a healthcare worker with PCR-confirmed SARS-CoV-2 infection or an uninfected control (not recorded which). The rearrangement uses TRBV10-3 and TRBJ1-5, with TRBD1 as a possible D gene (5 bases). CDR3 sequence: CATWDLHLLGAQHF. For the CDR3, the DNA is TGTGCCACTTGGGATCTACATCTCTTGGGGGCCCAGCATTTT.